The clone carrying this T cell receptor beta chain was seen only a few times. Its antigen is currently unknown. 5'RACE template switching produced TCR cDNA carrying a universal primer site and UMIs. TCRdb passed the 5' RACE reads through MiXCR, listing each CDR3 protein once. The repertoire holds approximately 300,000 distinct CDR3 sequences, with 8.7% as singletons. The sample comes from a study of T cells after yellow fever vaccination. Study-wide points: A large majority of primary-vaccination clones showed up again after the booster (approximately 95% CD4, 88% CD8).

V lost 4 bases, J lost 9 bases, and 11 bases lay in between. CDR3 size: 12 residues. Germline lookup yields CDR1 SGHRS and CDR2 YFSETQ. The clonotype was recovered from a man between 18 and 29 years old who received the YFV17D yellow fever vaccine. The chain recombines TRBV5-1 with TRBJ2-1; perhaps TRBD2 as D (6 bases). The sequencing here drew on PBMCs, taken on the day of the first yellow fever vaccination. The CDR3 nucleotides are TGCGCCAGCAGCGCGGGGTGGACTGAGCAGTTCTTC. This encodes CASSAGWTEQFF.